A single sample gave rise to the 25 T cell receptor beta chains below, sequenced in a study of blood T cells in healthy people across ages. Primed by a sample-barcoded 5' primer and a J-beta primer mix, a second PCR proceeded for about 7 to 12 cycles. TCRdb fed the 5' RACE reads into MiXCR, producing one record per CDR3 protein. The sample has hundreds of thousands of distinct CDR3 sequences, around three fifths seen once; the top ten hold 30% to 40%. Sequencing was done on a sample of blood. These receptors were taken from a man in his sixties in good health.

The chain is built from TRBV6-2 or TRBV6-3 and TRBJ2-3; 8 nucleotides match TRBD1. CDR3 size: 17 residues. The V and J ends lost 8 bases and 4 bases, in that order; junction bases with no gene match: 17. CDR1 is MNHEY and CDR2 is SVGEGT in the germline V gene. CDR3 bases: TGTGCCAGCCTTGCACCCCGAGGGACAGGCTGGGCAGATACGCAGTATTTT. Translating gives CASLAPRGTGWADTQYF.

V usage is TRBV7-2 and J usage is TRBJ2-5, with 10 nucleotides matching TRBD1. The CDR3 runs to 15 residues. J was trimmed by 6 bases and V by 2 bases; bases with no gene match: 6. The germline V gene encodes CDR1 SGHTA and CDR2 FQGNSA. The CDR3 nucleotides are TGTGCCAGCAGCTTATCGACAGGGGGCCTGAAGACCCAGTACTTC. Protein product: CASSLSTGGLKTQYF.

A single count supports this clonotype. This rearrangement joins TRBV20-1 to TRBJ2-3, with 13 bases aligning to TRBD2. Losses at the gene ends were 2 bases for V and 2 bases for J; bases not matched to a gene: 4. The length of the CDR3 is 16 residues. Germline V gives CDR1 DFQATT, CDR2 SNEGSKA (reference sequence). The CDR3 protein is CSARSGLAGFTDTQYF. CDR3 DNA sequence: TGCAGTGCTAGATCGGGACTAGCGGGGTTCACAGATACGCAGTATTTT.

This chain uses TRBV29-1 with TRBJ1-2; D is possibly TRBD1 (5 bases). The germline V gene encodes CDR1 SQVTM and CDR2 ANQGSEA. Deletions cut 5 bases from V and 2 bases from J, with 9 bases between. CDR3 length: 12 residues. The CDR3 loop is CSVRDGNYGYTF. CDR3 sequence (DNA): TGCAGCGTTAGGGACGGGAACTATGGCTACACCTTC.

The chain joins TRBV6-1 to TRBJ1-2; D possibly corresponds to TRBD1 (5 bases). Trimming cost V 4 bases and J 1 base, with 16 bases left between them. The length of the CDR3 is 16 residues. Germline V CDR1 and CDR2: MNHNS, SASEGT. CDR3 region: CASSAVTGQGNYGYTF. The CDR3 coding sequence is TGTGCCAGCAGTGCCGTGACGGGGCAGGGTAACTATGGCTACACCTTC.

The rearrangement uses TRBV10-3 and TRBJ1-1; weak D call: TRBD1 (5 bases). Trimming left V 4 bases short and J 0 bases short, with 9 bases between. The CDR3 is 14 residues long. Germline assignment: CDR1 ENHRY and CDR2 SYGVKD. The CDR3 loop is CAISGQTVNTEAFF. The CDR3 nucleotides read TGTGCCATCAGTGGACAGACGGTGAACACTGAAGCTTTCTTT.

This chain uses TRBV20-1 with TRBJ2-1, with 9 bases identical to TRBD1. Germline V gene lookup returns CDR1 DFQATT and CDR2 SNEGSKA (reference sequence). J was trimmed by 9 bases and V by 5 bases; bases with no gene match: 11. This CDR3 has 14 amino acids. CDR3 sequence (DNA): TGCAGTGCTCCCCGTGACAGGGGGATCGGTGAGCAGTTCTTC. It translates to CSAPRDRGIGEQFF.

V is TRBV6-5 and J is TRBJ2-5; maybe TRBD2 (6 bases). V lost 8 bases, J lost 5 bases, and 12 bases lay in between. This CDR3 region has 12 residues. From germline, CDR1 is MNHEY and CDR2 SVGAGI. The CDR3: CASGPRGETQYF. As DNA, the CDR3 is TGTGCCAGCGGTCCCCGGGGGGAGACCCAGTACTTC.

Regarding this clonotype: This could be a read error, since a much larger clone is one nucleotide away. V gene TRBV6-4 combines with J gene TRBJ1-2; 9 bases map to TRBD1. This CDR3 has 15 residues. Germline V gene lookup returns CDR1 MRHNA and CDR2 SNTAGT. V was clipped by 3 bases and J by 4 bases; unmatched bases: 6. The CDR3 spells CASSEAETGGYGYTF. CDR3 nucleotides: TGTGCCAGCAGTGAAGCCGAGACAGGGGGCTATGGCTACACCTTC.

V and J are TRBV12-3 or TRBV12-4 and TRBJ2-7, with 7 positions matching TRBD1. The V and J ends lost 3 bases and 2 bases, in that order; junction bases with no gene match: 4. This CDR3 contains 14 residues. In nucleotides, the CDR3 is TGTGCCAGCAGTTTGACAGGGACCCCCTACGAGCAGTACTTC. The encoded protein is CASSLTGTPYEQYF.

The chain employs TRBV7-9 and TRBJ1-2, with 8 bases that match TRBD1. V lost 7 bases to trimming and J lost 8 bases; unmatched junction nucleotides: 12. CDR1 and CDR2 (germline): SEHNR, FQNEAQ (reference sequence). The CDR3 totals 14 residues. The DNA of the CDR3 is TGTGCCAGCACCCCGGACAGGGTGATGTACGGCTACACCTTC. Protein product: CASTPDRVMYGYTF.

The rearrangement links TRBV29-1 to TRBJ2-3, with D unresolved. The CDR3 is made up of 12 amino acids. Trimming pared 7 bases from V and 4 bases from J, leaving 12 bases between. In germline, CDR1 is SQVTM, CDR2 ANQGSEA. The CDR3 spells CSGQFGADTQYF. CDR3 in DNA: TGCAGCGGCCAGTTCGGAGCAGATACGCAGTATTTT.

The gene calls are TRBV7-7 and TRBJ2-3; no firm D call. Per germline, CDR1 SSHAT and CDR2 FNYEAQ (reference sequence). V was cut by 5 bases and J by 3 bases, with 9 bases left in between. The CDR3 loop spans 13 amino acids. CDR3 sequence: CASSPRKTDTQYF. As DNA, the CDR3 is TGTGCCAGCAGCCCTCGGAAGACAGATACGCAGTATTTT.

J is TRBJ2-2 and V is TRBV5-1; weak D call: TRBD2 (6 bases). Per the germline V gene, CDR1 is SGHRS and CDR2 is YFSETQ. Trimming shortened V by 4 bases and J by 1 base, and 14 bases separated the two germline ends. This CDR3 contains 16 residues. The chain's CDR3 is CASSPGVRRNTGELFF. The DNA for the CDR3 is TGCGCCAGCAGCCCGGGGGTGAGGAGGAACACCGGGGAGCTGTTTTTT.

The V gene is TRBV4-2, the J gene TRBJ2-7; 7 bases align to TRBD1. Trimming took 1 base from V and 7 from J; bases not matched to a gene: 10. The CDR3 length is 15 residues. Germline lookup yields CDR1 LGHNA and CDR2 YNFKEQ. In DNA form, the CDR3 reads TGTGCCAGCAGCCAAGTGGGGACAGATTACAATGAGCAGTACTTC. Its protein is CASSQVGTDYNEQYF.

The rearrangement links TRBV5-1 to TRBJ2-7; a weak D match, TRBD1 (5 bases). CDR1 and CDR2 (germline): SGHRS, YFSETQ. Deletions cut 4 bases from V and 7 bases from J, with 21 bases between. The CDR3 is made up of 15 amino acids. For the CDR3, the DNA is TGCGCCAGCAGCCGCCAGGGCACTCTCTACAATGAGCAGTACTTC. This codes for CASSRQGTLYNEQYF.

Turning to this clonotype: Germline and junction disagree at one end, which may indicate a read error. The chain recombines TRBV6-6 with TRBJ1-6; the D gene is possibly TRBD1 (6 bases). The germline gives CDR1 MNHNY, CDR2 SVGAGI (reference sequence). There are 17 residues in the CDR3. The CDR3 nucleotides read TGTGCCAGCAATTACTCGCAGGGGAGCTCCTATAATTCACCCCTCCACTTT. As protein: CASNYSQGSSYNSPLHF.

This clonotype was seen at least ten times. The chain links TRBV5-1 to TRBJ1-4, with 10 bases matching TRBD1. In germline, CDR1 is SGHRS, CDR2 YFSETQ. CDR3 size: 14 residues. Trimming removed 3 bases from V and 8 bases from J; junction bases left unmatched: 4. CDR3 bases: TGCGCCAGCAGCTCGACAGGGGGCAAGGAAAAACTGTTTTTT. Protein sequence: CASSSTGGKEKLFF.

In this sample, this clonotype turned up once. The rearrangement links TRBV9 to TRBJ1-2; D possibly corresponds to TRBD1 (6 bases). V lost 4 bases, J lost 4 bases, and 20 bases lay in between. Germline CDR1 reads SGDLS; CDR2 reads YYNGEE. The CDR3 contains 16 residues. The CDR3: CASSPTGGPSGYGYTF. As DNA, the CDR3 is TGTGCCAGCAGCCCGACGGGGGGGCCATCGGGCTATGGCTACACCTTC.

About this clonotype: An end of the junction does not agree with germline; a read error may underlie this. The V gene is TRBV9, the J gene TRBJ2-5, with 8 bases that match TRBD2. CDR3 size: 16 residues. Germline loops: CDR1 SGDLS, CDR2 YYNGEE. CDR3 loop: CACSVLGLAVQETQYF. CDR3 sequence (DNA): TGTGCCTGCAGCGTTCTAGGACTAGCAGTCCAAGAGACCCAGTACTTC. Full variable domain (rest looked up from reference TRBV9 and TRBJ2-5): DSGVTQTPKHLITATGQRVTLRCSPRSGDLSVYWYQQSLDQGLQFLIQYYNGEERAKGNILERFSAQQFPDLHSELNLSSLELGDSALYFCACSVLGLAVQETQYFGPGTRLLVL.

As DNA, the CDR3 is TGTGCCAGTACCCAGGGTTCCGATGGCTACACCTTC. Its translation is CASTQGSDGYTF. The chain couples TRBV18 to TRBJ1-2; TRBD1 might be the D (5 bases). Germline CDR1 is KGHSH and CDR2 is LQKENI. V was trimmed by 9 bases and J by 6 bases, leaving 14 bases between them. The CDR3 totals 12 residues.

This chain's CDR3 is CSASGAGGGEQYF. The CDR3 DNA reads TGCAGTGCTAGTGGAGCGGGGGGCGGCGAGCAGTACTTC. This rearrangement joins TRBV20-1 to TRBJ2-7; TRBD2 aligns across 9 bases. The CDR3 totals 13 residues. Per germline, CDR1 DFQATT and CDR2 SNEGSKA (reference sequence). V was pared by 3 bases and J by 6 bases, with 6 bases of the junction left unmatched.

The rearrangement uses TRBV12-3 or TRBV12-4 and TRBJ1-2, with TRBD1 as a possible D gene (5 bases). V gave up 5 bases and J gave up 0 bases, with 16 bases separating them. This CDR3 has 16 residues. The CDR3 region is CASSPLTGPANYGYTF. The DNA for the CDR3 is TGTGCCAGCAGTCCACTTACGGGGCCGGCTAACTATGGCTACACCTTC.

This clonotype showed up just a few times. The chain has TRBV29-1 and TRBJ2-4; D ambiguous. This CDR3 comprises 11 residues. V was pared by 5 bases and J by 12 bases, with 14 bases between. Per the germline V gene, CDR1 is SQVTM and CDR2 is ANQGSEA. The CDR3 protein is CSVFVSEAQYF. The CDR3 nucleotides read TGCAGCGTTTTCGTCTCTGAGGCTCAGTACTTC.

The chain is built from TRBV24-1 and TRBJ2-1; 7 bases fit TRBD1. This CDR3 comprises 17 residues. Trimming took 0 bases from V and 4 from J; bases not matched to a gene: 8. The germline V gene has CDR1 KGHDR and CDR2 SFDVKD. CDR3 region: CATSDLPKGAGYNEQFF. The CDR3 DNA reads as TGTGCCACCAGTGATTTGCCCAAGGGGGCAGGTTACAATGAGCAGTTCTTC.